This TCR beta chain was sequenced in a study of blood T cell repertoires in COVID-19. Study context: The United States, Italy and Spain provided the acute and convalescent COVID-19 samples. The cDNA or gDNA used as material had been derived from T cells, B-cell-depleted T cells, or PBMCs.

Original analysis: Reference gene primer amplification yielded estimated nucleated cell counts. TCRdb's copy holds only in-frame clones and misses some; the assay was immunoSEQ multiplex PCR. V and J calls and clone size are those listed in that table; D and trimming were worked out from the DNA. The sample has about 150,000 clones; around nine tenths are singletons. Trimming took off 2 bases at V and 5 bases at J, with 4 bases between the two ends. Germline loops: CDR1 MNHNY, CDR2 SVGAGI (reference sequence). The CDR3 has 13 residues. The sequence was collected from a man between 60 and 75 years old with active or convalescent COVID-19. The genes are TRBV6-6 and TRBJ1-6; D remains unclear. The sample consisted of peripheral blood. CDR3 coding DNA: TGTGCCAGCAGTTACGGAGATAATTCACCCCTCCACTTT. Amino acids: CASSYGDNSPLHF.